This T cell receptor beta chain comes out of a study of cytomegalovirus exposure and HLA in healthy donors. Study-level findings and limits: Using the classifier, cytomegalovirus status was reportedly diagnosed with high specificity and sensitivity.

Vbeta (60) and Jbeta (13) primers were used in the PCR. Data came from immunoSEQ multiplex PCR; TCRdb stores just in-frame clones and leaves some out. This sample has under 200,000 clones, with roughly 84% found just once. The V gene's germline CDR1 is SQVTM and CDR2 ANQGSEA. The CDR3 extends over 14 amino acids. Trimming at V came to 4 bases and at J to 2 bases, leaving 3 bases not matched to a gene. A remark on this clone: The antigen is unknown.

This clonotype was obtained from a boy aged 2 to 9 in good health and CMV-seronegative. The rearrangement links TRBV29-1 to TRBJ2-5, with 11 bases matching TRBD2. What was sequenced was PBMCs. The DNA for the CDR3 is TGCAGCGTTGGCCTAGCGGGAGGACAAGAGACCCAGTACTTC. Encoded protein: CSVGLAGGQETQYF.